One TCR beta chain is described in this entry. These data are taken from a study of blood T cell repertoires in COVID-19. In the study overall: Both acute and convalescent COVID-19 samples were obtained from the United States, Italy and Spain.

Germline V lookup: CDR1 SNHLY, CDR2 FYNNEI. V was cut by 6 bases and J by 0 bases, with 17 bases left in between. The CDR3 is 17 residues long. Repertoires were generated with immunoSEQ multiplex PCR, while TCRdb's copy carries only in-frame clones and drops some. This table holds 250,000 to 300,000 clones, about nine tenths found once. V and J are TRBV2 and TRBJ2-2, with D possibly TRBD1 on 5 matching bases. Sequencing was performed on peripheral blood. This sequence originates from a man aged 45 to 65 with acute or convalescent COVID-19. The CDR3 sequence: CASRQESQIANTGELFF. For the CDR3, the DNA is TGTGCCAGCAGACAGGAAAGCCAAATCGCGAACACCGGGGAGCTGTTTTTT.